The clone carrying this TCR beta chain was counted only a few times. As yet, its antigen is unknown. Everyone who donated was a Caucasian adult who lived in Nashville, Tennessee. This CDR3 has 14 residues. J lost 2 bases, V lost 6 bases, and 6 bases had no gene match. CDR1 is MDHEN and CDR2 is SYDVKM in the germline V gene. In the original workflow: Because ImmunoSEQ provided only junction sequences with no quality scores, the filtering differed. Only in-frame clones appear in the TCRdb table, and some are missing; sequencing was by immunoSEQ multiplex PCR. That table is the source of V, J and clone size, and D and trimming were worked out from the DNA. The data hold about 1.1 million clones, with approximately 80% observed a single time. The data derive from a study of shared clonotypes between healthy human individuals. Study results and caveats: As a rule, naive subsets had a larger estimated richness than memory subsets.

The TCR comes from a man aged 18 to 30 in good health. Some clones in this sample may be carry-over from other donors' samples. The source material was memory CD4+ T cells from PBMCs. Indicated subset: CD45RA-negative fraction. The chain employs TRBV28 and TRBJ2-7; 8 nucleotides align to TRBD1. The chain's CDR3 is CASRTGASTYEQYF. The CDR3 DNA reads as TGTGCCAGCAGGACAGGGGCATCCACCTACGAGCAGTACTTC.